This T cell receptor (beta chain) was recorded in a study of blood T cell repertoires in COVID-19. CDR3 size: 16 residues. Trimming took off 1 base at V and 0 bases at J, with 12 bases between the two ends. The germline V gene has CDR1 SGHAT and CDR2 FQNNGV. The assay was immunoSEQ multiplex PCR, and TCRdb's table has in-frame clones only and misses some. The table has about 120,000 clones, roughly nine tenths seen once; the top ten hold approximately 7.9%. This clone was seen a single time. This chain links TRBV11-2 with TRBJ1-2; possibly TRBD1 for D (6 bases). The sequence was obtained from a man aged 70-80 years who had recovered from COVID-19. The source material was peripheral blood. Here the CDR3 reads CASSLAPRQANYGYTF. CDR3 nucleotide sequence: TGTGCCAGCAGCTTAGCTCCCAGACAGGCTAACTATGGCTACACCTTC. Full variable domain (missing parts from reference TRBV11-2 and TRBJ1-2): EAGVAQSPRYKIIEKRQSVAFWCNPISGHATLYWYQQILGQGPKLLIQFQNNGVVDDSQLPKDRFSAERLKGVDSTLKIQPAKLEDSAVYLCASSLAPRQANYGYTFGSGTRLTVV.